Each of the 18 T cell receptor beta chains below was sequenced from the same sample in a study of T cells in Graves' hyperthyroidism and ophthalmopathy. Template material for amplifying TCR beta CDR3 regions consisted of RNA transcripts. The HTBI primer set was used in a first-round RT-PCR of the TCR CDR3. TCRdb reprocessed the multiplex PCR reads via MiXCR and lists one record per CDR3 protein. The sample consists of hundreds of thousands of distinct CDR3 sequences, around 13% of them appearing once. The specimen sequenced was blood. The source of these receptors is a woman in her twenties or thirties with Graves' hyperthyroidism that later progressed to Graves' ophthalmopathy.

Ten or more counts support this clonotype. CDR3 nucleotides: TGTGCCAGCAGCGGAGGCGGGCACACTGAAGCTTTCTTT. Protein: CASSGGGHTEAFF. The chain combines TRBV9 with TRBJ1-1; D not certain. V lost 3 bases and J lost 3, with 9 bases in between. This CDR3 contains 13 residues. Germline assignment: CDR1 SGDLS and CDR2 YYNGEE.

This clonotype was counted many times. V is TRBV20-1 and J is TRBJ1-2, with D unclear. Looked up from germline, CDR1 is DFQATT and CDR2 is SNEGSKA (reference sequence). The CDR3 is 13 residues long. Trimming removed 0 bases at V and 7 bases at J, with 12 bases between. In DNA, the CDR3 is TGCAGTGCTAGAGAAGGGTTTCTTGGTGGCTACACCTTC. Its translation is CSAREGFLGGYTF.

The CDR3, as DNA: TGTGCCAGCAGTTACTCGGGGACAGGGGCCGGGGAGCTGTTTTTT. It is translated as CASSYSGTGAGELFF. The gene calls are TRBV6-5 and TRBJ2-2; 10 bases line up with TRBD1. Germline V gives CDR1 MNHEY, CDR2 SVGAGI. V was pared by 0 bases and J by 6 bases, with 1 base of the junction left unmatched. This CDR3 has 15 amino acids.

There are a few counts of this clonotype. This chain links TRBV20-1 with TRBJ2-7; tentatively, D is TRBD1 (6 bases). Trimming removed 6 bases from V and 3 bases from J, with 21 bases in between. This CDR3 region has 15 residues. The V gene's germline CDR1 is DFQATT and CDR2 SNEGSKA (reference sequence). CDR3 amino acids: CSANKARWDNYEQYF. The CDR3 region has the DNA TGCAGTGCGAACAAAGCTAGATGGGACAACTACGAGCAGTACTTC.

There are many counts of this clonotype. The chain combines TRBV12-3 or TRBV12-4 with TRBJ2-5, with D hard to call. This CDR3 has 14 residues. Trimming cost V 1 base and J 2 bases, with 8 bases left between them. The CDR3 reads CASSLELPQETQYF. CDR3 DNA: TGTGCCAGCAGTTTAGAACTACCACAAGAGACCCAGTACTTC.

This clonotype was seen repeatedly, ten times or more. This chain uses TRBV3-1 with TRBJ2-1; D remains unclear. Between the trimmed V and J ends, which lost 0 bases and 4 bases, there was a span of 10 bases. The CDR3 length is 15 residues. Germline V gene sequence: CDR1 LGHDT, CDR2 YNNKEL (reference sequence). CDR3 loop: CASSQDTNTYNEQFF. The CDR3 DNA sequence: TGTGCCAGCAGCCAAGATACTAACACATACAATGAGCAGTTCTTC.

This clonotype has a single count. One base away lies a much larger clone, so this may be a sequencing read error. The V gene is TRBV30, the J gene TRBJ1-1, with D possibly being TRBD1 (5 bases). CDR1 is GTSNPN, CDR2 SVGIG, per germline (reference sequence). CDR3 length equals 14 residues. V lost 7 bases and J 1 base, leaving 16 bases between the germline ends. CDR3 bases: TGTGCCTCGAGGTGGGGCGACAGGAACACTGAAGCTTTCTTT. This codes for CASRWGDRNTEAFF.

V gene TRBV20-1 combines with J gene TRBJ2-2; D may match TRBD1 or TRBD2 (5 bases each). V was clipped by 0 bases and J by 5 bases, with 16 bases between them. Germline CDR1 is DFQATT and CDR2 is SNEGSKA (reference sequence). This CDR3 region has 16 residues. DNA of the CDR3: TGCAGTGCTAGAGATTCCATCAGGGAGTCAACCGGGGAGCTGTTTTTT. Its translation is CSARDSIRESTGELFF.

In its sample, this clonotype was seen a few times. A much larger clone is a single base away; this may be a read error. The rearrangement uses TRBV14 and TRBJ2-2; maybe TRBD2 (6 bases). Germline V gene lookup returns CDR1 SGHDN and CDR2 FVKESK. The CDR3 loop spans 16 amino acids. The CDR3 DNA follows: TGTGCCAGCAGTTACTCGTGGGACTCGAACACCGGGGAGCCGTTTTTT. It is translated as CASSYSWDSNTGEPFF.

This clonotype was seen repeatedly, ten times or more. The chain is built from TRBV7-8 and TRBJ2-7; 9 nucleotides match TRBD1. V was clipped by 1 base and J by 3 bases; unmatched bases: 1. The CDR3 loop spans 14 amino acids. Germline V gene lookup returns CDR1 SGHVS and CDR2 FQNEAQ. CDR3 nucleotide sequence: TGTGCCAGCAGCTTAGTGACAGGGGGCTACGAGCAGTACTTC. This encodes CASSLVTGGYEQYF.

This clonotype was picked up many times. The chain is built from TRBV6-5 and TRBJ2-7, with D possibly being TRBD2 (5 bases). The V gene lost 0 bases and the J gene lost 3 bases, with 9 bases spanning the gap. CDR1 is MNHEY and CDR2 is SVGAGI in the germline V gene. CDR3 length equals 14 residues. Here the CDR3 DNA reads TGTGCCAGCAGTTACTCAGCCCGGGACTACGAGCAGTACTTC. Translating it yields CASSYSARDYEQYF.

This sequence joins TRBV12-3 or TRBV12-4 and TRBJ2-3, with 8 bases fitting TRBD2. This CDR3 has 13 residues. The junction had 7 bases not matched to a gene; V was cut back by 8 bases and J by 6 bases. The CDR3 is CASREGGRDTQYF. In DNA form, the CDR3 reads TGTGCCAGCCGGGAGGGAGGGAGGGATACGCAGTATTTT.

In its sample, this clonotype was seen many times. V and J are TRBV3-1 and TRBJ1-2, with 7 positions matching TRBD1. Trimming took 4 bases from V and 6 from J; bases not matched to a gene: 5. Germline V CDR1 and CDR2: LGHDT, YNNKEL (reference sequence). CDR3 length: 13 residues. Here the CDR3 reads CASSLRQGDGYTF. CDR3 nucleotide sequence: TGTGCCAGCAGCCTAAGACAGGGTGATGGCTACACCTTC.

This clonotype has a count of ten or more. DNA of the CDR3: TGTGCCAGCTCACCTCAAGGACCGCCGAATGAAAAACTGTTTTTT. This translates into CASSPQGPPNEKLFF. The chain links TRBV18 to TRBJ1-4, with D hard to call. V was clipped by 3 bases and J by 5 bases, with 13 bases between them. Germline-derived CDR1 and CDR2 are KGHSH and LQKENI. The CDR3 extends over 15 amino acids.

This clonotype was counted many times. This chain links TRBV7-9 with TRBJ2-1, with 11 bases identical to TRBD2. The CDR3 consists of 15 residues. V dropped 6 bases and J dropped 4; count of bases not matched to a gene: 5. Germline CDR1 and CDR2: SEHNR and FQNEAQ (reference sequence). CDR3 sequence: CASSQTSGKYNEQFF. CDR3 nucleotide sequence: TGTGCCAGCAGTCAGACTAGCGGGAAGTACAATGAGCAGTTCTTC.

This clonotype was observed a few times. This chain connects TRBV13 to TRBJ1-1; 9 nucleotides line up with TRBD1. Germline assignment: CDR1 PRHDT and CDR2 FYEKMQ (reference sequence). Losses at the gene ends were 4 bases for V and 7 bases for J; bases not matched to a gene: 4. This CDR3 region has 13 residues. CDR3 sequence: CASSYTDRGEAFF. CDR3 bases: TGTGCCAGCAGCTACACGGACAGGGGTGAAGCTTTCTTT.

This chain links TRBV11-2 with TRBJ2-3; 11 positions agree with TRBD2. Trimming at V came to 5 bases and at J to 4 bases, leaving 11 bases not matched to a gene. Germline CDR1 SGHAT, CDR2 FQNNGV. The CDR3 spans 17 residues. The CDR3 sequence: CASSPGQGLAVPDTQYF. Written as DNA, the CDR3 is TGTGCCAGCAGCCCGGGGCAGGGACTAGCGGTTCCAGATACGCAGTATTTT. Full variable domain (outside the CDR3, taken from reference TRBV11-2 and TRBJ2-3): EAGVAQSPRYKIIEKRQSVAFWCNPISGHATLYWYQQILGQGPKLLIQFQNNGVVDDSQLPKDRFSAERLKGVDSTLKIQPAKLEDSAVYLCASSPGQGLAVPDTQYFGPGTRLTVL.

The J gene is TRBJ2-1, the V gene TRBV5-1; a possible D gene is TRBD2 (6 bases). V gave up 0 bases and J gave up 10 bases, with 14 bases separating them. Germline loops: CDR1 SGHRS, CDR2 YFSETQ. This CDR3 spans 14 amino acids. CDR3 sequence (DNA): TGCGCCAGCAGCTTGGCCGAAACTAGCCTCGAGCAGTTCTTC. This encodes CASSLAETSLEQFF.